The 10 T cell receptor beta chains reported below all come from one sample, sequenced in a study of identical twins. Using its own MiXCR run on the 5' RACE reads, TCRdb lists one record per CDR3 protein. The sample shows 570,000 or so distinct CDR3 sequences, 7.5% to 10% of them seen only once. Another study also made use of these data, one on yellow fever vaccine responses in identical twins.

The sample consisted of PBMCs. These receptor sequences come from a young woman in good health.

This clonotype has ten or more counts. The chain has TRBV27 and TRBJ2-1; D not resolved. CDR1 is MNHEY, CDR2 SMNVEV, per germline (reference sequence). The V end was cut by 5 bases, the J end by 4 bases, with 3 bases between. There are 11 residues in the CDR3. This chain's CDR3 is CASSQYNEQFF. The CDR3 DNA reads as TGTGCCAGCAGTCAGTACAATGAGCAGTTCTTC.

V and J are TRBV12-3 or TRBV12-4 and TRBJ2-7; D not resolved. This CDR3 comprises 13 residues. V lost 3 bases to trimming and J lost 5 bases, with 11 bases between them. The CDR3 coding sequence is TGTGCCAGCAGTTTTTATTCGGGCAACGAGCAGTACTTC. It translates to CASSFYSGNEQYF.

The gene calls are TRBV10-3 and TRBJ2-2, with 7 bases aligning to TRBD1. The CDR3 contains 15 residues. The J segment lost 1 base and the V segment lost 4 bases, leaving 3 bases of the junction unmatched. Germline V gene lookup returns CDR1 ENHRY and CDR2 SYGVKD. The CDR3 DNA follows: TGTGCCATCAGTGTGGGACAGCTGAACACCGGGGAGCTGTTTTTT. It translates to CAISVGQLNTGELFF.

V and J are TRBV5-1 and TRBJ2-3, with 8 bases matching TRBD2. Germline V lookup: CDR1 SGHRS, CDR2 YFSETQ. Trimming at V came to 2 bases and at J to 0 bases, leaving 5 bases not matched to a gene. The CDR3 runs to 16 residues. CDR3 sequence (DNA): TGCGCCAGCAGCTTAACCGCTAGCGGGAGCACAGATACGCAGTATTTT. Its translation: CASSLTASGSTDTQYF.

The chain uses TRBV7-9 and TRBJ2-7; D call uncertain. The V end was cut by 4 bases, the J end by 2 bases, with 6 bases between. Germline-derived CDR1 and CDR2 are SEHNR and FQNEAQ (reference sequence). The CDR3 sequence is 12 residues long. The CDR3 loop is CASSSETYEQYF. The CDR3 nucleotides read TGTGCCAGCAGCTCCGAGACCTACGAGCAGTACTTC.

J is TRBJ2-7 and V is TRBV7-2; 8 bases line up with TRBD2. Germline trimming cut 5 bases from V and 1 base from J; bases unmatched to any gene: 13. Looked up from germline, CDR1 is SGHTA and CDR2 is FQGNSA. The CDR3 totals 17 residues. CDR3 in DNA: TGTGCCAGCAGCCCCCAGGCGGGAGGACGTCCTTCCTACGAGCAGTACTTC. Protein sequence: CASSPQAGGRPSYEQYF.

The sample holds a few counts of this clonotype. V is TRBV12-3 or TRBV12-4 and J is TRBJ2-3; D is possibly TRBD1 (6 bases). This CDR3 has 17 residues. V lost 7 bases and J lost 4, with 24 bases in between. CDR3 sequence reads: CASTSRRDITPPDTQYF. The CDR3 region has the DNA TGTGCCAGCACCTCCCGCCGGGACATAACCCCCCCAGATACGCAGTATTTT.

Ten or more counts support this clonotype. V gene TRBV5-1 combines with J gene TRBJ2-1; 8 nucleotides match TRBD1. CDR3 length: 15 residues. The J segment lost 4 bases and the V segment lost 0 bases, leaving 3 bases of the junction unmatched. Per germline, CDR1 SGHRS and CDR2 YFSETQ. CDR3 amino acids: CASSLVTGEYNEQFF. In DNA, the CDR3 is TGCGCCAGCAGCTTGGTGACAGGGGAATACAATGAGCAGTTCTTC.

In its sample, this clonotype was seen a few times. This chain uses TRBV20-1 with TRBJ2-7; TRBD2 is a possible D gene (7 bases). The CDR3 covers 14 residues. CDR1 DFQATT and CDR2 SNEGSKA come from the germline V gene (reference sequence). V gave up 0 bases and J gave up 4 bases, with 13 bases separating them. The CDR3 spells CSARDRGAGYEQYF. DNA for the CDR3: TGCAGTGCTAGAGACCGGGGGGCCGGTTACGAGCAGTACTTC.

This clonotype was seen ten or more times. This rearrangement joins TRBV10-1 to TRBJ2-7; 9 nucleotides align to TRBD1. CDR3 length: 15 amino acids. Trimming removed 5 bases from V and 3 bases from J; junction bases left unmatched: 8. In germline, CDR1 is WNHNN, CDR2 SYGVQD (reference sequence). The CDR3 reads CASSRTGGSYYEQYF. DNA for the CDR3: TGCGCCAGCAGTCGAACAGGGGGCAGCTACTACGAGCAGTACTTC.